This T cell receptor (beta chain) was retrieved from a study of shared T cell receptors in the human thymus. Generated by immunoSEQ multiplex PCR, the TCRdb table keeps only in-frame clones and is missing some. The data contain almost 550,000 clones, about 84% of them singletons. CDR3 length: 18 amino acids. V was pared by 10 bases and J by 5 bases, with 20 bases of the junction left unmatched. The germline CDR1 and CDR2 sequences are WNHNN and SYGVQD (reference sequence). The same sample was also used in a study of human thymus T cells.

This TCR was sampled from a boy in the first two years of life with a congenital heart defect. This chain connects TRBV10-1 to TRBJ2-7, with TRBD2 matching over 13 bases. The sequenced sample was thymocytes. CDR3 in amino acids: CATRVREDTSGRVDEQYF. The CDR3 DNA is TGCGCCACCCGAGTCCGGGAGGATACTAGCGGGAGGGTCGACGAGCAGTACTTC.